Listed below are T cell receptor beta chains from one sample, sequenced in a study of Ad26.COV2.S vaccination and SARS-CoV-2 variants. Sequencing used immunoSEQ multiplex PCR; TCRdb keeps in-frame clones, though not all of them. There are 350,000 to 450,000 clones in the sample; 90% to 95% occur only once, and around 4.2% lies in the top ten. Source: peripheral blood, taken after recovery from COVID-19. Receptor source: a human donor who had recovered from COVID-19. Both conserved end residues are part of each CDR3. Each record gives: D gene, J gene, V gene, CDR3 protein. A D gene is named only where the DNA matches it firmly.

d_call: -
j_call: TRBJ2-7
v_call: TRBV18
cdr3_aa: CASSQTRGYEQYF

d_call: TRBD1
j_call: TRBJ1-2
v_call: TRBV7-2
cdr3_aa: CASSLAGTGNYGYTF

d_call: -
j_call: TRBJ1-2
v_call: TRBV13
cdr3_aa: CASSYLTGTNYGYTF

d_call: TRBD1
j_call: TRBJ1-2
v_call: TRBV4-3
cdr3_aa: CASSQDGTGRADGYTF

d_call: -
j_call: TRBJ2-2
v_call: TRBV12-3/TRBV12-4
cdr3_aa: CASRPRQTGELFF

d_call: -
j_call: TRBJ1-1
v_call: TRBV12-3/TRBV12-4
cdr3_aa: CASSRGAEAFF

d_call: TRBD2
j_call: TRBJ2-3
v_call: TRBV5-1
cdr3_aa: CASSQAGGTDTQYF

d_call: -
j_call: TRBJ1-3
v_call: TRBV11-2
cdr3_aa: CASSLDLGDWAGNTIYF

d_call: TRBD1
j_call: TRBJ1-2
v_call: TRBV18
cdr3_aa: CASSVKAQGDYGYTF

d_call: -
j_call: TRBJ2-1
v_call: TRBV5-6
cdr3_aa: CASSLLAYEQFF

d_call: -
j_call: TRBJ1-6
v_call: TRBV5-5
cdr3_aa: CASSGTGRGSPLHF

d_call: -
j_call: TRBJ1-1
v_call: TRBV19
cdr3_aa: CASTVPWKSEAFF

d_call: -
j_call: TRBJ1-6
v_call: TRBV20-1
cdr3_aa: CSATEFSSYNSPLHF

d_call: -
j_call: TRBJ2-6
v_call: TRBV3-1/TRBV3-2
cdr3_aa: CASSLPGSGANVLTF

d_call: TRBD1
j_call: TRBJ1-1
v_call: TRBV7-2
cdr3_aa: CASSRTGLAEAFF

d_call: -
j_call: TRBJ2-7
v_call: TRBV5-1
cdr3_aa: CASSPTDRYYEQYF

d_call: -
j_call: TRBJ1-2
v_call: TRBV5-4
cdr3_aa: CASSPDTKGYGYTF

d_call: -
j_call: TRBJ2-1
v_call: TRBV6-4
cdr3_aa: CASKHLYWRASVRHTNEQFF

d_call: -
j_call: TRBJ1-4
v_call: TRBV3-1/TRBV3-2
cdr3_aa: CASSQDWARGEKLFF

d_call: TRBD1
j_call: TRBJ2-2
v_call: TRBV29-1
cdr3_aa: CTLPPGGKTGELFF

d_call: -
j_call: TRBJ1-2
v_call: TRBV6-6
cdr3_aa: CASPKGPSYGYTF

d_call: -
j_call: TRBJ2-4
v_call: TRBV12-3/TRBV12-4
cdr3_aa: CASSRGDLGIQYF

d_call: -
j_call: TRBJ1-1
v_call: TRBV6-1
cdr3_aa: CASSEIGHLGEAFF

d_call: -
j_call: TRBJ1-5
v_call: TRBV6-5
cdr3_aa: CASKSGRGGNQPQHF

d_call: -
j_call: TRBJ1-5
v_call: TRBV7-9
cdr3_aa: CASTNDRHNQPQHF

d_call: -
j_call: TRBJ2-3
v_call: TRBV27
cdr3_aa: CASSLGTDTQYF

d_call: -
j_call: TRBJ1-1
v_call: TRBV4-3
cdr3_aa: CASSQESTAGATEAFF

d_call: -
j_call: TRBJ1-1
v_call: TRBV12-3/TRBV12-4
cdr3_aa: CASSLARVEAFF

d_call: TRBD1
j_call: TRBJ1-2
v_call: TRBV11-2
cdr3_aa: CASSLGTGVYGYTF

d_call: TRBD1
j_call: TRBJ1-2
v_call: TRBV5-1
cdr3_aa: CASSPGTGYNYGYTF

d_call: -
j_call: TRBJ1-1
v_call: TRBV4-1
cdr3_aa: CASSQVGRGTEAFF

d_call: TRBD1
j_call: TRBJ2-7
v_call: TRBV27
cdr3_aa: CASSLLWDRSYEQYF

d_call: TRBD1
j_call: TRBJ1-4
v_call: TRBV5-5
cdr3_aa: CASSSGPQGGEKLFF

d_call: TRBD1
j_call: TRBJ1-4
v_call: TRBV6-6
cdr3_aa: CASSYSGQGGLFF

d_call: -
j_call: TRBJ1-1
v_call: TRBV10-2
cdr3_aa: CASRGRGDTEAFF

d_call: TRBD1
j_call: TRBJ1-2
v_call: TRBV6-5
cdr3_aa: CASSYKGAGGYTF

d_call: -
j_call: TRBJ2-1
v_call: TRBV9
cdr3_aa: CASSVGASTRNEQFF

d_call: -
j_call: TRBJ1-2
v_call: TRBV6-5
cdr3_aa: CASRNRVTTGGYTF

d_call: -
j_call: TRBJ2-5
v_call: TRBV7-2
cdr3_aa: CASSLGVLIQETQYF

d_call: TRBD1
j_call: TRBJ2-3
v_call: TRBV6-5
cdr3_aa: CASSYLDRGLADTQYF

d_call: TRBD1
j_call: TRBJ2-3
v_call: TRBV7-2
cdr3_aa: CASSTGTATDTQYF

d_call: -
j_call: TRBJ1-1
v_call: TRBV6-2/TRBV6-3
cdr3_aa: CASSYRGGAFF

d_call: -
j_call: TRBJ2-2
v_call: TRBV4-1
cdr3_aa: CASSQERVLVGELFF

d_call: TRBD2
j_call: TRBJ2-2
v_call: TRBV7-2
cdr3_aa: CASSLSGANTGELFF

d_call: -
j_call: TRBJ1-6
v_call: TRBV4-1
cdr3_aa: CASSQAGGGKAPLHF

d_call: TRBD1
j_call: TRBJ1-1
v_call: TRBV11-2
cdr3_aa: CASSFPTGRSEAFF

d_call: -
j_call: TRBJ2-7
v_call: TRBV9
cdr3_aa: CASSYGANEQYF

d_call: -
j_call: TRBJ2-5
v_call: TRBV10-3
cdr3_aa: CAISYAQGVGLKDQETQYF

d_call: TRBD1
j_call: TRBJ2-7
v_call: TRBV28
cdr3_aa: CASSLRRTGSSYEQYF

d_call: TRBD2
j_call: TRBJ2-1
v_call: TRBV27
cdr3_aa: CASTPYLSSGGAEQFF